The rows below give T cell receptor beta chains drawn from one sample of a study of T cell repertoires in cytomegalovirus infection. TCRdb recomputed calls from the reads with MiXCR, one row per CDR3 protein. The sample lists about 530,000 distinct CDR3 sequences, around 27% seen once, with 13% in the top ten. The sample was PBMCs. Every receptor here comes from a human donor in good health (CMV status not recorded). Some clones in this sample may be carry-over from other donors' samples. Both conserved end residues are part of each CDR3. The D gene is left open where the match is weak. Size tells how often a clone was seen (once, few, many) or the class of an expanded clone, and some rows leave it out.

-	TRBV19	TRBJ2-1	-	CASSLRSLTNEQFF	TGTGCCAGTAGCCTACGGTCCCTTACAAATGAGCAGTTCTTC
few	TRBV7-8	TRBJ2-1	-	CASSPYARWSSYNEQFF	TGTGCCAGCAGCCCCTACGCGAGATGGAGCTCCTACAATGAGCAGTTCTTC
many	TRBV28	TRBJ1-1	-	CASSLRRRETEAFF	TGTGCCAGCAGTTTAAGAAGAAGGGAAACTGAAGCTTTCTTT
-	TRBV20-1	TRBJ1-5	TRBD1	CSAMGDSPNQPQHF	TGCAGTGCTATGGGGGACAGCCCCAATCAGCCCCAGCATTTT
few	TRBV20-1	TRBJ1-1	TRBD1	CSAIRGQANTEAFF	TGCAGTGCCATCAGGGGGCAAGCGAACACTGAAGCTTTCTTT
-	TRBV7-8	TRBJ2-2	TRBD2	CASSLREWREGRNTGELFF	TGTGCCAGCAGCTTAAGGGAGTGGCGGGAGGGCCGGAACACCGGGGAGCTGTTTTTT
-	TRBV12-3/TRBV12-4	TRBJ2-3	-	CASSRTNTQYF	TGTGCCAGCAGTCGCACGAATACGCAGTATTTT
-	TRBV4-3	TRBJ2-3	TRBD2	CASSPLGGSITDTQYF	TGCGCCAGCAGCCCCTTGGGGGGGTCCATCACAGATACGCAGTATTTT
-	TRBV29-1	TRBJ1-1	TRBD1	CSVRDRGSREATEAFF	TGCAGCGTTCGTGACAGGGGGAGCAGGGAGGCCACTGAAGCTTTCTTT
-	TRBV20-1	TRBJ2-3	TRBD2	CSASDSGRPDTQYF	TGCAGTGCTAGCGATAGCGGGAGACCAGATACGCAGTATTTT
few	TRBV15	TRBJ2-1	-	CATSTGRNNEQFF	TGTGCCACCAGCACCGGACGGAACAATGAGCAGTTCTTC
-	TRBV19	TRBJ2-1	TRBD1	CASTTGGPYNEQFF	TGTGCCAGCACGACAGGGGGCCCATACAATGAGCAGTTCTTC
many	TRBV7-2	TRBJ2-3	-	CASSPPSVLTQYF	TGTGCCAGCAGCCCCCCCAGTGTCCTTACGCAGTATTTT
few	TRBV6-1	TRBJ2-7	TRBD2	CASSYSGEFYEQYF	TGTGCCAGCAGTTACAGCGGGGAGTTCTACGAGCAGTACTTC
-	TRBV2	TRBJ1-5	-	CASSEGLRVVPQHF	TGTGCCAGCAGTGAGGGACTCCGAGTCGTGCCCCAGCATTTT
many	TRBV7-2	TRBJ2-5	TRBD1	CASSLGGTGGTETQYF	TGTGCCAGCAGCTTAGGGGGGACAGGCGGGACAGAGACCCAGTACTTC
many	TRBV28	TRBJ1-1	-	CASSRRGYTEAFF	TGTGCCAGCAGCCGTCGGGGTTACACTGAAGCTTTCTTT
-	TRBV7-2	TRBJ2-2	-	CASSARVALSGELFF	TGTGCCAGCAGCGCCAGGGTTGCTTTGAGCGGGGAGCTGTTTTTT
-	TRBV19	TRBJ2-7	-	CASSPRDLQPEQYF	TGTGCCAGTAGCCCCCGGGACTTACAACCCGAGCAGTACTTC
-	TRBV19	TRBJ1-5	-	CASQDFSNQPQHF	TGTGCCAGCCAGGATTTTAGCAATCAGCCCCAGCATTTT
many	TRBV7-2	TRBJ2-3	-	CASGGDFTDTQYF	TGTGCCAGCGGAGGGGACTTTACAGATACGCAGTATTTT
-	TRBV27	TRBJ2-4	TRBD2	CASSSWEGLAGAKNIQYF	TGTGCCAGCAGTTCCTGGGAGGGACTAGCGGGAGCCAAAAACATTCAGTACTTC
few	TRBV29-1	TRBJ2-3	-	CSVVGGSTDTQYF	TGCAGCGTTGTAGGCGGTAGCACAGATACGCAGTATTTT
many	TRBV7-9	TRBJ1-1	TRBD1	CASSPRTGGLNTEAFF	TGTGCCAGCAGCCCAAGGACAGGGGGCCTGAACACTGAAGCTTTCTTT
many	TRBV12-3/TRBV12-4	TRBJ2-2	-	CASSLGGTGANTGELFF	TGTGCCAGCAGTTTAGGGGGGACGGGCGCGAACACCGGGGAGCTGTTTTTT
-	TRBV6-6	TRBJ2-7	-	CASSPDRVSQYF	TGTGCCAGCAGTCCGGACAGAGTTAGCCAGTACTTC
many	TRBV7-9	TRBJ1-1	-	CASSLGGRLGEAFF	TGTGCCAGCAGCTTGGGGGGGAGGCTCGGTGAAGCTTTCTTT
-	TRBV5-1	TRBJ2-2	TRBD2	CASSSRTTSGSYLSRIGELFF	TGCGCCAGCAGTTCTCGGACAACTAGCGGGAGCTATCTTAGTCGCATCGGGGAGCTGTTTTTT
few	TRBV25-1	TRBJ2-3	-	CASSETAATDTQYF	TGTGCCAGCAGTGAAACGGCAGCAACAGATACGCAGTATTTT
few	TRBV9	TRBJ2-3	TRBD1	CASSVTTGGNTDTQYF	TGTGCCAGCAGCGTAACCACAGGGGGTAACACAGATACGCAGTATTTT
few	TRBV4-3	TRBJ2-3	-	CASSQEEGAGDTQYF	TGCGCCAGCAGCCAAGAGGAAGGGGCCGGAGATACGCAGTATTTT
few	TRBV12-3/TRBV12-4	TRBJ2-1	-	CASSPPRGSSYNEQFF	TGTGCCAGCAGTCCGCCCAGGGGTAGCTCCTACAATGAGCAGTTCTTC
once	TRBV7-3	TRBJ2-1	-	CASSLMGRYGYNEQFF	TGTGCCAGCAGCTTAATGGGTCGGTACGGCTACAATGAGCAGTTCTTC
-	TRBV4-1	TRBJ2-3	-	CASSQEVGGADTQYF	TGCGCCAGCAGCCAGGAGGTGGGGGGTGCAGATACGCAGTATTTT
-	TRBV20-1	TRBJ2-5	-	CSARDPGPKETQYF	TGCAGTGCTAGAGATCCCGGACCCAAAGAGACCCAGTACTTC
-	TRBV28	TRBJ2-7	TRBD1	CASTPPGTVSYEQYF	TGTGCCAGCACCCCCCCCGGGACAGTCTCCTACGAGCAGTACTTC
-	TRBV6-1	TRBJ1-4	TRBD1	CAGPRDRGSSHVMKGLFF	TGTGCCGGCCCCCGGGACAGGGGCTCCTCCCATGTAATGAAAGGACTGTTTTTT
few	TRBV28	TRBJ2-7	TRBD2	CASSLPTSGRWNEQYF	TGTGCCAGCAGTTTGCCCACTAGCGGGAGGTGGAACGAGCAGTACTTC